This record concerns one TCR beta chain sequence. V was pared by 4 bases and J by 8 bases, with 15 bases between. Germline-derived CDR1 and CDR2 are MNHEY and SMNVEV (reference sequence). The CDR3 covers 14 residues. This sample was taken from a study of blood T cell repertoires in COVID-19. TCRdb keeps only in-frame clones here, not all; method: immunoSEQ multiplex PCR. The data show about 250,000 clones, about 88% seen once. The chain combines TRBV27 with TRBJ1-3, with D unclear. The clonotype was recovered from a woman in her thirties or forties who had recovered from COVID-19. What was sequenced was peripheral blood. The CDR3 here is CASSSRHTGDTIYF. CDR3 DNA: TGTGCCAGCAGTTCCCGACACACCGGGGACACCATATATTTT.